One sample yielded the 9 T cell receptor beta chains listed below, sequenced in a study of blood T cell repertoires in COVID-19. The protocol was immunoSEQ multiplex PCR, while the TCRdb copy is restricted to in-frame clones and leaves out a portion. Of under 200,000 clones detected, roughly 90% appear once; the ten largest clones hold around 6.7%. The sample comprised PBMCs or T cells enriched from blood (not recorded which). These receptors were collected from a woman aged 45 to 65 who had recovered from COVID-19.

The chain carries TRBV7-2 and TRBJ2-1; D might be TRBD1 (6 bases). Trimming removed 5 bases from V and 9 bases from J, with 17 bases in between. The CDR3 runs 14 residues. Germline CDR1 reads SGHTA; CDR2 reads FQGNSA. The CDR3 bases are TGTGCCAGCAGCCCAGGGGTCCGGGCCGGTGAGCAGTTCTTC. Its translation: CASSPGVRAGEQFF.

The rearrangement links TRBV4-1 to TRBJ2-1, with D perhaps TRBD2 (6 bases). CDR1 is MGHRA, CDR2 YSYEKL, per germline. The length of the CDR3 is 13 residues. The V end lost 3 bases, the J end lost 3 bases, and 6 bases lay between the germline ends. CDR3 amino acids: CASSQGLYNEQFF. Here the CDR3 DNA reads TGCGCCAGCAGCCAGGGACTCTACAATGAGCAGTTCTTC.

The chain uses TRBV19 and TRBJ1-5; unclear D gene. V was pared by 8 bases and J by 5 bases, with 19 bases between. The CDR3 is 15 amino acids. Germline V gene data show CDR1 as LNHDA and CDR2 as SQIVND (reference sequence). The CDR3 loop reads CASCHGGSRHQPQHF. The CDR3 DNA is TGTGCCAGTTGCCATGGCGGTAGTAGACATCAGCCCCAGCATTTT.

This chain uses TRBV24-1 with TRBJ2-1, with 8 bases lining up with TRBD1. V lost 1 base, J lost 5 bases, and 6 bases stayed unmatched. CDR3 length: 16 residues. CDR1 and CDR2 from the germline V gene are KGHDR and SFDVKD. This CDR3 reads CATSDFTRGRNNEQFF. CDR3 nucleotides: TGTGCCACCAGTGATTTTACCAGGGGGCGAAACAATGAGCAGTTCTTC.

The chain recombines TRBV9 with TRBJ1-1, with 9 bases aligning to TRBD1. In germline, CDR1 is SGDLS, CDR2 YYNGEE. CDR3 length equals 17 residues. Unmatched junction bases numbered 9, after V lost 0 bases and J lost 3 bases. DNA of the CDR3: TGTGCCAGCAGCGTAGCCACAGGGGGCCGAGAGGACACTGAAGCTTTCTTT. Protein sequence: CASSVATGGREDTEAFF. Looking up the rest from reference TRBV9 and TRBJ1-1 gives the full variable domain: DSGVTQTPKHLITATGQRVTLRCSPRSGDLSVYWYQQSLDQGLQFLIQYYNGEERAKGNILERFSAQQFPDLHSELNLSSLELGDSALYFCASSVATGGREDTEAFFGQGTRLTVV.

J is TRBJ2-1 and V is TRBV19; 15 bases are shared with TRBD2. V was pared by 5 bases and J by 2 bases, with 4 bases of the junction left unmatched. Germline V lookup: CDR1 LNHDA, CDR2 SQIVND (reference sequence). The CDR3 length is 17 residues. The CDR3 region has the DNA TGTGCCAGTAGTCCTTGGACTAGCGGGGGGGCCTACAATGAGCAGTTCTTC. Translated, it gives CASSPWTSGGAYNEQFF.

In this sample, this clone turned up once. The chain links TRBV13 to TRBJ1-1; D remains ambiguous. The germline V and J ends were trimmed by 5 bases and 2 bases, with 12 bases remaining between them. The CDR3 loop spans 14 amino acids. Germline V gene data show CDR1 as PRHDT and CDR2 as FYEKMQ (reference sequence). The CDR3 here is CASSGRRSNTEAFF. CDR3 in DNA: TGTGCCAGCAGCGGGAGGAGGAGTAACACTGAAGCTTTCTTT.

The J gene is TRBJ2-4, the V gene TRBV20-1; TRBD2 might be the D (6 bases). The germline V gene has CDR1 DFQATT and CDR2 SNEGSKA (reference sequence). CDR3 length: 13 amino acids. Trimming took 5 bases from V and 8 from J, leaving 16 bases between them. The CDR3 protein is CSAGGSSGDIQYF. The CDR3 region has the DNA TGCAGTGCTGGTGGGTCATCGGGGGACATTCAGTACTTC.

V is TRBV9 and J is TRBJ2-7; D remains unclear. The CDR3 loop spans 14 amino acids. CDR1 and CDR2 (germline): SGDLS, YYNGEE. Trimming left V 2 bases short and J 3 bases short, with 12 bases between. The CDR3 loop reads CASSVAVHGYEQYF. CDR3 sequence (DNA): TGTGCCAGCAGCGTCGCAGTTCATGGCTACGAGCAGTACTTC.